The clone carrying this T cell receptor beta chain was observed a few times. Its antigen is still unknown. The data originate from a study of response to subunit inactivated influenza vaccine. Findings and limits, study-wide: The authors suggested that few new T cells are recruited per seasonal influenza vaccination.

TCRdb re-called the RT-PCR reads with MiXCR, one entry per CDR3 protein. The data contain 500,000 to 750,000 distinct CDR3 sequences, 12% to 15% of them singletons. Trimming left V 5 bases short and J 0 bases short, with 11 bases between. The CDR3 runs to 15 residues. The sequence was collected from a man between 50 and 59 years old who received an inactivated influenza vaccine. This chain connects TRBV12-3 or TRBV12-4 to TRBJ1-5; no reliable D call. Sequenced here: PBMCs from blood, sampled less than 13 days after vaccination. The DNA for the CDR3 is TGTGCCAGCAGTGGGAGGGATTATAGCAATCAGCCCCAGCATTTT. As protein: CASSGRDYSNQPQHF.